This T cell receptor beta chain derives from a study of blood T cell repertoires in COVID-19. The overall study: The United States, Italy and Spain were the sources of the acute and convalescent COVID-19 samples. PBMCs, B-cell-depleted T cells, or T cells provided the cDNA or gDNA that made up the material.

Original handling: Amplification with reference gene primers provided the estimates of nucleated cell counts. Data came from immunoSEQ multiplex PCR; TCRdb stores just in-frame clones and leaves some out. That table is the source of V, J and clone size, and D and trimming were worked out from the DNA. The sample includes hundreds of thousands of clones, 86% of them seen just once. The CDR3 extends over 14 amino acids. V gave up 4 bases and J gave up 5 bases; unmatched junction bases: 6. Per germline, CDR1 SGHNT and CDR2 YYREEE (reference sequence). The source is a young woman with active or convalescent COVID-19. V gene TRBV5-4 combines with J gene TRBJ1-2; 9 bases align to TRBD1. Sequences were obtained from peripheral blood. CDR3 nucleotides: TGTGCCAGCAGCGTCGGGACAGGGAGATATGGCTACACCTTC. It encodes CASSVGTGRYGYTF.